This T cell receptor (beta chain) is drawn from a study of T cell responses to AZD1222 COVID-19 vaccine. Whole-study findings and limits: Most donors were white British and more were female, and clonal diversity was possibly underestimated. Repertoire samples came only from after the peak T cell response.

On this clone: Its specificity is not known.

TCRdb's copy holds only in-frame clones and misses some; the assay was immunoSEQ multiplex PCR. The sample shows about 120,000 clones, 92% of them seen only once. The V and J ends lost 8 bases and 5 bases, in that order; junction bases with no gene match: 14. This CDR3 contains 17 residues. Germline loops: CDR1 LNHNV, CDR2 YYDKDF (reference sequence). This clonotype originated in an adult who received the AZD1222 COVID-19 vaccine. The sequencing here drew on peripheral blood, taken 28 days after the second AZD1222 dose. The chain uses TRBV15 and TRBJ2-2, with 10 bases matching TRBD2. CDR3 sequence: CATSPALAGARTGELFF. The CDR3 DNA reads as TGTGCCACCTCCCCGGCGCTAGCGGGAGCTCGGACCGGGGAGCTGTTTTTT. The variable domain in full, completed from reference TRBV15 and TRBJ2-2, reads DAMVIQNPRYQVTQFGKPVTLSCSQTLNHNVMYWYQQKSSQAPKLLFHYYDKDFNNEADTPDNFQSRRPNTSFCFLDIRSPGLGDTAMYLCATSPALAGARTGELFFGEGSRLTVL.